Listed below are T cell receptor beta chains from one sample, sequenced in a study of T cells in tuberculosis. Produced via immunoSEQ multiplex PCR; TCRdb's table is partial and in-frame only. The sample yields about 41,000 clones, around 95% seen once. Sequencing used PBMCs. The origin of the receptors is a donor aged 5 to 30 with latent tuberculosis or without tuberculosis infection. CDR3s include the opening cysteine and the closing phenylalanine or tryptophan. The D gene is left open where the match is weak. The listing skips clone size in some rows; elsewhere it reads once, few, many or a size class.

cdr3_aa cdr3_nt j_call v_call d_call clone_size
CASSLGESTDTQYF TGTGCCAGCAGCTTGGGCGAGAGCACAGATACGCAGTATTTT TRBJ2-3 TRBV5-6 . .
CATGTSGAIAKNIQYF TGTGCCACCGGGACTAGCGGGGCTATAGCCAAAAACATTCAGTACTTC TRBJ2-4 TRBV28 TRBD2 .
CASRRGAEAFF TGTGCCAGCAGACGTGGGGCCGAGGCTTTCTTT TRBJ1-1 TRBV28 . .
CAWSVGQPKHNEKLFF TGTGCCTGGAGTGTAGGACAACCAAAACATAATGAAAAACTGTTTTTT TRBJ1-4 TRBV30 . few
CASSLAGAGKEVRSYNSPLHF TGTGCCAGCAGCTTAGCGGGGGCAGGGAAGGAGGTTCGCTCCTATAATTCACCCCTCCACTTT TRBJ1-6 TRBV7-2 . .
CASSEVGQGLDGYTF TGTGCCAGCAGTGAAGTGGGACAGGGGCTTGATGGCTACACCTTC TRBJ1-2 TRBV6-1 TRBD1 once
CATSRAGAGRETQYF TGTGCCACCAGCAGAGCAGGGGCAGGGAGAGAGACCCAGTACTTC TRBJ2-5 TRBV15 . .
CASSELKTGTTIGEQYF TGTGCCAGCAGTGAATTAAAGACCGGGACAACCATCGGGGAGCAGTACTTC TRBJ2-7 TRBV2 . .
CASSDLLENEQFF TGCGCCAGCAGTGACCTGCTGGAGAATGAGCAGTTCTTC TRBJ2-1 TRBV10-1 . .
CASRGGPPYNEQFF TGTGCCAGCAGGGGGGGGCCACCCTACAATGAGCAGTTCTTC TRBJ2-1 TRBV5-4 . once